This T cell receptor (beta chain) came from a study of shared clonotypes between healthy human individuals. Study conclusions and caveats: Expectations were that clonotype sharing among donors would be affected by sequencing depth. The authors sampled blood alone, and tissue repertoires likely differ. Non-shared clonotypes were found to have lower generation probabilities than the clonotypes that were shared by all four of the sorted-subset donors.

Remarks on this clone: Its antigen is currently unknown.

Germline V gives CDR1 KGHSH, CDR2 LQKENI. V lost 3 bases, J lost 4 bases, and 17 bases lay in between. The CDR3 consists of 16 residues. Per the original data handling: Junction-only immunoSEQ data arrived without quality scores, meaning filtering differed. The table came from immunoSEQ multiplex PCR; TCRdb's copy has only in-frame clones and leaves some out. The V and J calls and the clone size are those of that table, but D and trimming were determined from the DNA. The sample includes some 2,500,000 clones, approximately 93% seen only once; the top ten take 0.36%. The origin of this receptor is a man in his late teens or twenties in good health. Some clones in this sample may be carry-over from other donors' samples. Specimen: naive CD4+ T cells from PBMCs. Subset of the sample: CD45RA+ positively selected. The chain combines TRBV18 with TRBJ2-3; D assignment may be TRBD1 or TRBD2 (5 bases each). CDR3 sequence reads: CASSPEPGLWPDTQYF. The DNA for the CDR3 is TGTGCCAGCTCACCGGAGCCGGGGCTATGGCCAGATACGCAGTATTTT.